This T cell receptor beta chain was observed in a study of T cell repertoires in cytomegalovirus infection (dated by TCRdb to about 2019). The study in broad terms: The peptide stimulations were aimed at well-studied HLA-B-restricted epitopes as well as recently identified HLA-C-restricted CMV epitopes, whose presentation resists viral immunomodulation. Because public TCR beta signatures pointed to carriage of CMV infection together with the matching HLA type, the HLA type of each donor mattered for the analysis. Results and caveats for the whole study, not just this receptor: In both this cohort and an independent cohort of 352 donors, the cumulative frequency of public TCR beta family members distinguished carriers of CMV infection plus the relevant HLA type. The ex vivo response was dominated by HLA-C-restricted CMV-specific TCR beta clonotypes, which also provided the single most frequent clonotype in two of eight donors.

This clonotype was seen only a few times. It lacks a known antigen. No base quality values were provided; no much bigger clone lies one nucleotide off. Reading the germline V gene gives CDR1 MNHEY and CDR2 SVGAGI. The CDR3 runs 13 residues from the cysteine to the phenylalanine. Just CDR3 DNA is preserved here, 39 bases in frame from base 1. V is reduced by 2 bases and J by 1 base, leaving a spacing of 5 bases between them. Sequencing instrument: Illumina HiSeq 1500. TCRdb trimmed the raw reads at Q25, called clones with MiXCR and kept productive beta chains. Every distinct CDR3 protein forms one entry, paired with its most common genes and DNA. The sample table holds some 590,000 distinct CDR3 sequences, of which under 45% were seen once. Clones ranked in the top ten supply 48% of the sample. What the treatment or condition label conveys for this sample: in vitro stimulation with specific CMV peptide epitopes to enrich CMV-specific T cells.

Here the chain combines TRBV6-5 and TRBJ1-1; too little of a D gene remains to name it. The receptor comes from a human donor in good health (CMV status not recorded). Some clones in this sample may be carry-over from other donors' samples. The sequences come from cultured PBMCs, collected from culture after CMV antigen stimulation. The CDR3 loop reads CASSYGRNTEAFF. The DNA is as follows: TGTGCCAGCAGTTACGGAAGGAACACTGAAGCTTTCTTT.